These 26 T cell receptor beta chains came from one sample sequenced in a study of T cell clones after liver transplantation. Data came from immunoSEQ multiplex PCR; TCRdb stores just in-frame clones and leaves some out. The table records roughly 100,000 clones, roughly 80% of them present only once. Specimen: CD4+ T cells from blood, collected before liver transplant. Receptor source: a human donor who received a liver transplant.

The chain has TRBV25-1 and TRBJ1-2; TRBD1 matches at 7 bases. J was trimmed by 0 bases and V by 8 bases; bases with no gene match: 6. There are 14 residues in the CDR3. Germline V gene lookup returns CDR1 MGHDK and CDR2 SYGVNS. Here the CDR3 reads CASSRTGANYGYTF. In nucleotides, the CDR3 is TGTGCCAGCTCCCGGACAGGAGCTAACTATGGCTACACCTTC.

This clone was observed once. CDR3 residues: CASSLVRSVYYEQYF. In nucleotides, the CDR3 is TGTGCCAGCAGCTTAGTCAGGTCCGTTTACTACGAGCAGTACTTC. The chain carries TRBV11-2 and TRBJ2-7, with unresolved D. V gave up 1 base and J gave up 3 bases, with 13 bases separating them. The CDR3 consists of 15 residues. Per germline, CDR1 SGHAT and CDR2 FQNNGV.

This clone was detected only once. The chain combines TRBV5-4 with TRBJ2-7, with 8 nucleotides matching TRBD2. Germline CDR1 and CDR2: SGHNT and YYREEE (reference sequence). J was trimmed by 4 bases and V by 0 bases; bases with no gene match: 3. The CDR3 runs to 14 residues. The CDR3 DNA reads TGTGCCAGCAGCTTGGCGGGAGGGGGGTACGAGCAGTACTTC. This codes for CASSLAGGGYEQYF.

The genes are TRBV27 and TRBJ2-1; D gene uncertain. Trimming cost V 3 bases and J 0 bases, with 6 bases left between them. The CDR3 spans 14 residues. Germline lookup yields CDR1 MNHEY and CDR2 SMNVEV (reference sequence). The CDR3 nucleotides are TGTGCCAGCAGTTTTAGGAGCTCCTACAATGAGCAGTTCTTC. Protein sequence: CASSFRSSYNEQFF.

V is TRBV11-2 and J is TRBJ1-2; D uncertain. CDR3 length: 16 amino acids. In germline, CDR1 is SGHAT, CDR2 FQNNGV. Trimming removed 2 bases from V and 0 bases from J, with 13 bases in between. CDR3 residues: CASSLFTSATNYGYTF. CDR3 coding DNA: TGTGCCAGCAGCTTATTTACGTCGGCCACTAACTATGGCTACACCTTC.

V gene TRBV19 combines with J gene TRBJ2-4; TRBD1 might be the D (7 bases). The CDR3 spans 14 residues. The V gene's germline CDR1 is LNHDA and CDR2 SQIVND (reference sequence). Trimming cost V 5 bases and J 2 bases, with 10 bases left between them. The CDR3 loop is CASSAGQTKNIQYF. The CDR3 DNA is TGTGCCAGTAGTGCGGGACAGACCAAAAACATTCAGTACTTC.

The chain couples TRBV11-1 to TRBJ1-1; maybe TRBD1 (5 bases). The V end lost 3 bases, the J end lost 11 bases, and 13 bases lay between the germline ends. The CDR3 loop spans 12 amino acids. Germline assignment: CDR1 SGHAT and CDR2 FQDESV (reference sequence). As DNA, the CDR3 is TGTGCCAGCAGCTTCATGAACAGGAGGGCTTTCTTT. Its translation is CASSFMNRRAFF.

The CDR3 nucleotides read TGCGCCAGCAGCTTATTGGGGCTAGCGGGAACCAATGAGCAGTTCTTC. Its translation: CASSLLGLAGTNEQFF. The J gene is TRBJ2-1, the V gene TRBV5-1; 9 nucleotides agree with TRBD2. In germline, CDR1 is SGHRS, CDR2 YFSETQ. The ends lost 2 bases at V and 6 bases at J; junction bases unmatched: 9. This CDR3 has 16 amino acids.

The gene calls are TRBV2 and TRBJ2-5, with 8 bases lining up with TRBD2. The length of the CDR3 is 15 residues. J lost 5 bases, V lost 5 bases, and 10 bases had no gene match. Germline CDR1 is SNHLY and CDR2 is FYNNEI. The CDR3 loop is CASSPGGGTRETQYF. The CDR3 nucleotides read TGTGCCAGCAGTCCCGGCGGGGGGACAAGGGAGACCCAGTACTTC.

The chain is built from TRBV16 and TRBJ2-7; the D gene is possibly TRBD1 (6 bases). The CDR3 runs 15 residues. Trimming cost V 0 bases and J 4 bases, with 13 bases left between them. Germline lookup yields CDR1 KGHSY and CDR2 FQNENV. CDR3 coding DNA: TGTGCCAGCAGCCAATCGTTAGGACAGCGATACGAGCAGTACTTC. Translation: CASSQSLGQRYEQYF.

The J gene is TRBJ2-1, the V gene TRBV27; 15 bases agree with TRBD2. CDR1 MNHEY and CDR2 SMNVEV come from the germline V gene (reference sequence). This CDR3 contains 17 residues. V lost 7 bases, J lost 0 bases, and 4 bases stayed unmatched. The CDR3 DNA follows: TGTGCCAGCACAGGACTAGCGGGGGGGTTCTCCTACAATGAGCAGTTCTTC. It specifies CASTGLAGGFSYNEQFF.

The rearrangement joins TRBV28 to TRBJ1-1; 9 positions agree with TRBD1. The CDR3 covers 14 residues. The V and J ends lost 6 bases and 4 bases, in that order; junction bases with no gene match: 6. The germline V gene has CDR1 MDHEN and CDR2 SYDVKM. The CDR3 spells CASSGRTGATEAFF. The CDR3 DNA reads TGTGCCAGCAGCGGCAGGACAGGGGCCACTGAAGCTTTCTTT.

This clone was counted once. The DNA for the CDR3 is TGTGCCAGCAGTTTAGGTGGCTCGGAGACCCAGTACTTC. Its translation: CASSLGGSETQYF. This chain joins TRBV28 and TRBJ2-5; D call uncertain. Germline V gene data show CDR1 as MDHEN and CDR2 as SYDVKM. The CDR3 contains 13 residues. V lost 2 bases and J 5 bases, leaving 9 bases between the germline ends.

The J gene is TRBJ1-5, the V gene TRBV4-2; D may be TRBD1 (6 bases). V dropped 4 bases and J dropped 3 bases, with 22 bases sitting between them. The CDR3 has 18 amino acids. The germline V gene has CDR1 LGHNA and CDR2 YNFKEQ. The CDR3 loop reads CASSRIGGLDSPNQPQHF. CDR3 DNA: TGTGCCAGCAGCCGAATCGGAGGCCTGGACAGTCCCAATCAGCCCCAGCATTTT.

The gene calls are TRBV7-2 and TRBJ1-3; weak D call: TRBD1 (5 bases). This CDR3 spans 14 amino acids. Germline V gives CDR1 SGHTA, CDR2 FQGNSA. The V end lost 5 bases, the J end lost 0 bases, and 8 bases lay between the germline ends. CDR3 amino acids: CASSRGDSGNTIYF. The CDR3 region has the DNA TGTGCCAGCAGCAGGGGTGACTCTGGAAACACCATATATTTT.

The chain combines TRBV30 with TRBJ2-1; 7 bases fit TRBD1. Trimming took 0 bases from V and 3 from J; bases not matched to a gene: 5. The CDR3 loop spans 15 amino acids. CDR1 and CDR2 (germline): GTSNPN, SVGIG (reference sequence). In DNA form, the CDR3 reads TGTGCCTGGAGTGTAGGGGACAGTCGCTACAATGAGCAGTTCTTC. As protein: CAWSVGDSRYNEQFF.

The V and J genes are TRBV5-5 and TRBJ2-7; either TRBD1 or TRBD2 may supply D (5 bases each). This CDR3 is built from 15 residues. Germline assignment: CDR1 SGHKS and CDR2 YYEKEE (reference sequence). The V end was cut by 4 bases, the J end by 0 bases, with 14 bases between. The chain's CDR3 is CASSMSWGSSYEQYF. In nucleotides, the CDR3 is TGTGCCAGCAGCATGAGCTGGGGGAGCTCCTACGAGCAGTACTTC.

The chain links TRBV30 to TRBJ1-1; 7 positions match TRBD1. Germline trimming cut 3 bases from V and 5 bases from J; bases unmatched to any gene: 6. Germline-derived CDR1 and CDR2 are GTSNPN and SVGIG (reference sequence). This CDR3 spans 13 amino acids. The DNA of the CDR3 is TGTGCCTGGAGCGGAGGGGGCCGGACTGAAGCTTTCTTT. It codes for CAWSGGGRTEAFF.

This rearrangement joins TRBV5-5 to TRBJ1-2; D remains unclear. Germline V gene lookup returns CDR1 SGHKS and CDR2 YYEKEE (reference sequence). The CDR3 length is 12 residues. Between the trimmed V and J ends, which lost 0 bases and 8 bases, there was a span of 8 bases. CDR3 nucleotides: TGTGCCAGCAGCTTGGCGATGGACGGCTACACCTTC. Translation: CASSLAMDGYTF.

The rearrangement links TRBV12-2 to TRBJ1-5. TRBV12-2 is labeled a pseudogene. This CDR3 has 11 amino acids. CDR3 in amino acids: CASRSYQPQHF. The CDR3, as DNA: TGTGCAAGTCGCTCCTATCAGCCCCAGCATTTT.

J is TRBJ2-2 and V is TRBV27; D gene ambiguous. The length of the CDR3 is 13 residues. Germline V lookup: CDR1 MNHEY, CDR2 SMNVEV (reference sequence). The V end was cut by 1 base, the J end by 6 bases, with 6 bases between. CDR3 nucleotides: TGTGCCAGCAGTTTATGGGGATCCGGGGAGCTGTTTTTT. It specifies CASSLWGSGELFF.

V gene TRBV18 combines with J gene TRBJ1-1; unclear D gene. The germline V gene encodes CDR1 KGHSH and CDR2 LQKENI. The ends were cut back, 3 bases at V and 3 bases at J, with 11 bases in the middle. The CDR3 runs to 14 residues. CDR3 nucleotides: TGTGCCAGCTCACCTCACCCAGTGGACACTGAAGCTTTCTTT. Its translation is CASSPHPVDTEAFF.

This rearrangement joins TRBV23-1 to TRBJ1-1; possible D gene TRBD1, 6 bases. TRBV23-1 is recorded as an ORF, its role being uncertain. The CDR3 has 12 residues. Trimming took off 10 bases at V and 5 bases at J, with 14 bases between the two ends. The DNA of the CDR3 is TGCGCCACCCAGGACAGAAGGACTGAAGCTTTCTTT. It codes for CATQDRRTEAFF.

The chain couples TRBV25-1 to TRBJ2-5; TRBD2 is a possible D gene (6 bases). Trimming took 8 bases from V and 5 from J, leaving 12 bases between them. Germline CDR1 and CDR2: MGHDK and SYGVNS. The length of the CDR3 is 12 residues. The CDR3 coding sequence is TGTGCCAGCGGGGAGGCCCGGGAGACCCAGTACTTC. The encoded protein is CASGEARETQYF.

The CDR3 bases are TGTGCCAGCAGCCAAGAAGCAGGACTTAGCTCTGGGGCCAACGTCCTGACTTTC. Translation gives CASSQEAGLSSGANVLTF. The chain couples TRBV4-2 to TRBJ2-6; D perhaps matches TRBD2 (5 bases). The V gene lost 0 bases and the J gene lost 0 bases, with 12 bases spanning the gap. The CDR3 extends over 18 amino acids. The germline gives CDR1 LGHNA, CDR2 YNFKEQ.

The chain is built from TRBV7-9 and TRBJ1-5; 7 nucleotides match TRBD1. With 5 bases clipped from V and 4 bases from J, the junction kept 2 bases outside the gene matches. Germline CDR1 reads SEHNR; CDR2 reads FQNEAQ (reference sequence). CDR3 size: 13 residues. The DNA for the CDR3 is TGTGCCAGCAGCCCGACAGGGAATCAGCCCCAGCATTTT. Amino acid sequence: CASSPTGNQPQHF. Full variable domain (missing parts from reference TRBV7-9 and TRBJ1-5): DTGVSQNPRHKITKRGQNVTFRCDPISEHNRLYWYRQTLGQGPEFLTYFQNEAQLEKSRLLSDRFSAERPKGSFSTLEIQRTEQGDSAMYLCASSPTGNQPQHFGDGTRLSIL.